Shown below are 18 T cell receptor beta chains from a single sample sequenced in a study of CD8+CD57+ T cells in acquired aplastic anemia (dated by TCRdb to 2016 to 2019). TCRdb shows the sequencer as Illumina HiSeq 2000. Genomic DNA was used as template for profiling of TCR beta VDJ combinations and CDR3 sequences. TCRdb applied fastp at Q25 and MiXCR to the public reads, then kept only in-frame beta chains. Each CDR3 protein appears once, grouped with its most common genes and DNA. This sample holds about 190,000 distinct CDR3 sequences; roughly 56% were observed only once. Clones ranked in the top ten supply 15% to 20% of the sample. Sequencing was done on a sample of sorted CD4+, CD8+, or CD8+CD57+ T cells (not recorded which) from PBMCs. The receptors were gathered from a human donor in good health, serving as a control.

This clonotype was counted a single time. As DNA, the CDR3 is TGTGCCAGCAGCTTGCGACTCGGGACAGTTGAAGCTTTCTTT. It yields the protein CASSLRLGTVEAFF. This rearrangement joins TRBV5-6 to TRBJ1-1, with 7 bases matching TRBD1. The CDR3 totals 14 residues. The germline gives CDR1 SGHDT, CDR2 YYEEEE. J gave up 7 bases and V 1 base, and 7 bases lay outside the gene matches.

This clonotype was picked up many times. The rearrangement uses TRBV29-1 and TRBJ1-3; no definite D call. The CDR3 loop spans 14 amino acids. From germline, CDR1 is SQVTM and CDR2 ANQGSEA. V shed 2 bases and J shed 4 bases, with 12 bases lying between them. This chain's CDR3 is CSVESQQTGNTIYF. Here the CDR3 DNA reads TGCAGCGTTGAAAGTCAGCAGACGGGAAACACCATATATTTT.

The chain employs TRBV9 and TRBJ2-7; 7 nucleotides match TRBD1. Germline CDR1 is SGDLS and CDR2 is YYNGEE. V trimming: 3 bases; J trimming: 1 base; junction bases outside the gene matches: 4. The CDR3 totals 14 residues. The CDR3 region is CASSAGTESYEQYF. The CDR3 DNA is TGTGCCAGCAGCGCCGGGACAGAGTCCTACGAGCAGTACTTC.

The rearrangement uses TRBV2 and TRBJ1-5; 10 positions agree with TRBD1. CDR3 length: 13 residues. Germline V CDR1 and CDR2: SNHLY, FYNNEI. V shed 6 bases and J 7 bases; nucleotides not matched to a gene: 3. The CDR3 sequence is CASSGQGGQPQHF. The CDR3 bases are TGTGCCAGCAGCGGACAGGGGGGCCAGCCCCAGCATTTT.

The chain joins TRBV7-9 to TRBJ1-6, with TRBD1 as a possible D gene (6 bases). Germline loops: CDR1 SEHNR, CDR2 FQNEAQ (reference sequence). V lost 1 base to trimming and J lost 9 bases, with 16 bases between them. The CDR3 length is 16 residues. The CDR3 DNA sequence: TGTGCCAGCAGCTTAGTACAGGGAGCGGGGAGTTCACCCCTCCACTTT. Amino acids: CASSLVQGAGSSPLHF.

This clonotype was seen only once. The missing conserved phenylalanine or tryptophan at the end of this CDR3 makes a read error likely. The V call is TRBV20-1, the J call TRBJ2-3; the D gene is possibly TRBD2 (7 bases). There are 14 residues in the CDR3. Germline CDR1 is DFQATT and CDR2 is SNEGSKA (reference sequence). The ends were cut back, 6 bases at V and 4 bases at J, with 17 bases in the middle. The CDR3 bases are TGCAGTGCACACCCGGGGGGCAGCCCAGATACGCAGTATCTT. Its protein product is CSAHPGGSPDTQYL.

Only a few counts were recorded for this clonotype. The chain is built from TRBV6-6 and TRBJ2-1, with a possible D match to TRBD2 (6 bases). There are 17 residues in the CDR3. Per germline, CDR1 MNHNY and CDR2 SVGAGI (reference sequence). Trimming left V 2 bases short and J 6 bases short, with 20 bases between. The CDR3 DNA sequence: TGTGCCAGCAGTTACCCCCGGAACGGGGGTCGTTCCAATGAGCAGTTCTTC. It encodes CASSYPRNGGRSNEQFF.

Only a few counts were recorded for this clonotype. The chain combines TRBV6-6 with TRBJ1-4, with TRBD1 matching 10 bases. Germline V gene lookup returns CDR1 MNHNY and CDR2 SVGAGI (reference sequence). CDR3 length: 18 amino acids. The ends lost 6 bases at V and 0 bases at J; junction bases unmatched: 10. CDR3 protein: CASRPGDRGFATNEKLFF. CDR3 nucleotide sequence: TGTGCCAGCAGACCCGGGGACAGGGGTTTTGCAACTAATGAAAAACTGTTTTTT.

Many counts were recorded for this clonotype. The rearrangement joins TRBV11-2 to TRBJ1-2; D gene ambiguous. The CDR3 is 12 amino acids. The germline V gene has CDR1 SGHAT and CDR2 FQNNGV. V was cut by 0 bases and J by 3 bases, with 2 bases left in between. CDR3 sequence (DNA): TGTGCCAGCAGCTTAGAAGACTATGGCTACACCTTC. It translates to CASSLEDYGYTF.

This clonotype was seen ten or more times. The gene calls are TRBV30 and TRBJ1-4; no clear D gene. Trimming took off 5 bases at V and 8 bases at J, with 9 bases between the two ends. This CDR3 is 11 amino acids long. Looked up from germline, CDR1 is GTSNPN and CDR2 is SVGIG (reference sequence). CDR3 amino acids: CAWALYEKLFF. In nucleotides, the CDR3 is TGTGCCTGGGCTTTGTACGAAAAACTGTTTTTT.

This chain connects TRBV12-3 or TRBV12-4 to TRBJ2-5; D may be TRBD1 or TRBD2 (5 bases each). Trimming removed 7 bases from V and 5 bases from J, with 17 bases in between. The CDR3 covers 14 residues. Written as DNA, the CDR3 is TGTGCCAGCACCCTTTCTGGGGGTGGGGAGACCCAGTACTTC. This gives the protein CASTLSGGGETQYF.

V usage is TRBV25-1 and J usage is TRBJ2-2; 10 bases align to TRBD1. Germline-derived CDR1 and CDR2 are MGHDK and SYGVNS. The CDR3 spans 14 residues. V shed 4 bases and J 8 bases; nucleotides not matched to a gene: 4. CDR3 region: CASSVRDRGGELFF. The CDR3 DNA sequence: TGTGCCAGCAGTGTCCGGGACAGGGGTGGGGAGCTGTTTTTT.

CDR3 DNA: TGTGCCAGTAGTATCGGGGGGGCCCCCTACGAGCAGTACTTC. Translating it yields CASSIGGAPYEQYF. The chain carries TRBV19 and TRBJ2-7; the match to TRBD2 covers 8 bases. Trimming removed 3 bases from V and 2 bases from J; junction bases left unmatched: 3. The CDR3 contains 14 residues. CDR1 LNHDA and CDR2 SQIVND come from the germline V gene (reference sequence).

V gene TRBV5-1 combines with J gene TRBJ1-6, with D possibly being TRBD1 (6 bases). The germline V and J ends were trimmed by 4 bases and 10 bases, with 15 bases remaining between them. From germline, CDR1 is SGHRS and CDR2 YFSETQ. The CDR3 totals 14 residues. CDR3 protein: CASSQQGFGSPLHF. CDR3 nucleotide sequence: TGCGCCAGCAGCCAACAGGGTTTCGGGTCACCCCTCCACTTT.

This clonotype was recorded many times. The J gene is TRBJ1-5, the V gene TRBV6-1; 7 nucleotides align to TRBD1. The ends lost 7 bases at V and 4 bases at J; junction bases unmatched: 4. CDR1 is MNHNS, CDR2 SASEGT, per germline. The CDR3 extends over 13 amino acids. CDR3 sequence (DNA): TGTGCCAGCATTGGGACAGCGAATCAGCCCCAGCATTTT. Protein sequence: CASIGTANQPQHF.

The chain links TRBV5-5 to TRBJ1-5, with D unclear. Germline V CDR1 and CDR2: SGHKS, YYEKEE (reference sequence). This CDR3 contains 15 residues. Trimming took off 2 bases at V and 0 bases at J, with 9 bases between the two ends. This chain's CDR3 is CASSFPGYSNQPQHF. The CDR3 DNA reads as TGTGCCAGCAGCTTTCCAGGTTATAGCAATCAGCCCCAGCATTTT.

This clonotype was observed a few times. The CDR3 region has the DNA TGTGCCAGCAGTTCGGGACTAGCGGGGTATGGCTACACCTTC. Translating gives CASSSGLAGYGYTF. V and J are TRBV12-3 or TRBV12-4 and TRBJ1-2, with D perhaps matching TRBD1 (5 bases). There are 14 residues in the CDR3. V shed 4 bases and J shed 5 bases, with 14 bases lying between them.

The table lists this clonotype with many counts. The chain's CDR3 is CSARPTGFGYTF. The DNA for the CDR3 is TGCAGTGCTAGACCTACAGGGTTTGGCTACACCTTC. This chain links TRBV20-1 with TRBJ1-2; tentative D call: TRBD1 (6 bases). The CDR3 consists of 12 residues. The ends were cut back, 2 bases at V and 7 bases at J, with 11 bases in the middle. CDR1 and CDR2 from the germline V gene are DFQATT and SNEGSKA (reference sequence).